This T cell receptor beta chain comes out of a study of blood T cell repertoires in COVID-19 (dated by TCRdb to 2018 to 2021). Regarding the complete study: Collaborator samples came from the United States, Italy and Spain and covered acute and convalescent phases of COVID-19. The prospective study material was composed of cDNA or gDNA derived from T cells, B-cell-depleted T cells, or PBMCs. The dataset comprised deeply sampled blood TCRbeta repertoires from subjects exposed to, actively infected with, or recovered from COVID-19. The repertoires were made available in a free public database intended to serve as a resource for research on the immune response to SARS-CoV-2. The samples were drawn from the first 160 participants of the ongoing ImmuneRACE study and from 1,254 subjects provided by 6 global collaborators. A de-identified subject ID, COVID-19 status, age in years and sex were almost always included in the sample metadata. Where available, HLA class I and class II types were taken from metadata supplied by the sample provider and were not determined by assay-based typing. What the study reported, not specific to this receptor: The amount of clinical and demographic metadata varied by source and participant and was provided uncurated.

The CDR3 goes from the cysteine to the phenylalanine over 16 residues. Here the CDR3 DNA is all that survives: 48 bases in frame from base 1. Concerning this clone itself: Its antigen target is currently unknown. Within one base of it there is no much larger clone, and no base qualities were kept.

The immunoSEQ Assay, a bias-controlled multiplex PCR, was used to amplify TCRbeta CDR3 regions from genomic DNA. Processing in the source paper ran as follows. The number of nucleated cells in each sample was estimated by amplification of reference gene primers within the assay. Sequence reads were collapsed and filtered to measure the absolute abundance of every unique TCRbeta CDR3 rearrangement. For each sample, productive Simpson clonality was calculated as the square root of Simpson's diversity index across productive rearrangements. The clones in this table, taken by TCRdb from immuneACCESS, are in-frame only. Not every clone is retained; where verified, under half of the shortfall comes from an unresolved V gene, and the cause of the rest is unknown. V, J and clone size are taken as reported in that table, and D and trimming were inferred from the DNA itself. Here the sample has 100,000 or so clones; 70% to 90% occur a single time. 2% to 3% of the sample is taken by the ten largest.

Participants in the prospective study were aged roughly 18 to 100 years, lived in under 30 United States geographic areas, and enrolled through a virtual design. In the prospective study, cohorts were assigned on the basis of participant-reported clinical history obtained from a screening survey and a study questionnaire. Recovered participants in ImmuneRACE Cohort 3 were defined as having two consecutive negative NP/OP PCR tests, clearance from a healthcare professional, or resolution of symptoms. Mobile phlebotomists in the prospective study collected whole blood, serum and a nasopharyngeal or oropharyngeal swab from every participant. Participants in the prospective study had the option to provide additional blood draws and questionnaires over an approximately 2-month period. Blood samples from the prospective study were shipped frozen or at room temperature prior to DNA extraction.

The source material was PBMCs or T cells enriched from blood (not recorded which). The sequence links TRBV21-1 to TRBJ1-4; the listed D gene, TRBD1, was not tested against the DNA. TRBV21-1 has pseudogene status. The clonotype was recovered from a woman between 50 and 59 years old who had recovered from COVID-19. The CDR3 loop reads CAIQTHSQATNEKLFF. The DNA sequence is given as TGTGCCATCCAAACACACAGTCAAGCAACTAATGAAAAACTGTTTTTT.